A selection of T cell receptor beta chains follows, all from one sample in a study of PD-1 and CTLA-4 blockade in melanoma. Sequencing used immunoSEQ multiplex PCR; TCRdb keeps in-frame clones, though not all of them. The data contain 15,000 to 20,000 clones, around 70% of them seen just once; the ten biggest clones take up about a sixth. The source was CD8+ T cells from peripheral blood, collected before anti-PD-1 treatment. These receptors were taken from a human donor with melanoma. Both conserved end residues are part of each CDR3. The D gene is left open where the match is weak. Clone size, where shown, is once, few, many, or a class for clones that have expanded.

>.|once|TRBV21-1|TRBJ1-2
TGTGCCAGCAGCCCCCGAAGCAGCCTTTTTTATGGCTACACCTTC
CASSPRSSLFYGYTF
>TRBD1|.|TRBV2|TRBJ2-7
TGTGCCAGCATTCGGGACAGATCAGTATTAGCAATATACGAGCAGTACTTC
CASIRDRSVLAIYEQYF
>TRBD1|.|TRBV6-6|TRBJ2-7
TGTGCCAGCAGTTTGGGGACAGGGTTTTGGTACTTC
CASSLGTGFWYF
>TRBD2|.|TRBV6-5|TRBJ2-7
TGTGCCAGCGGGCGGGGGTCCTACGAGCAGTACTTC
CASGRGSYEQYF
>TRBD1|few|TRBV7-9|TRBJ1-2
TGTGCCAGCAGCTTCGACCTGACAGGGCCTGTAGGCTACACCTTC
CASSFDLTGPVGYTF
>.|.|TRBV3-1/TRBV3-2|TRBJ1-1
TGTGCCAGCAGTACTACAGGGCCCACTGAAGCTTTCTTT
CASSTTGPTEAFF
>TRBD1|.|TRBV18|TRBJ2-7
TGTGCCAGCTCACCACGCCGGGACAGGGGTGGCGAGCAGTACTTC
CASSPRRDRGGEQYF
>TRBD1|.|TRBV29-1|TRBJ1-2
TGCAGCGTTGAAGGTCTAAGTCGGGACAGGGGTTTCTCGGGCTATGGCTACACCTTC
CSVEGLSRDRGFSGYGYTF
>.|few|TRBV11-2|TRBJ1-5
TGTGCCAGCAGCTTATTCGGGGATCAGCCCCAGCATTTT
CASSLFGDQPQHF
>.|.|TRBV12-3/TRBV12-4|TRBJ2-7
TGTGCCAGCGGTATGACCTACGAGCAGTACTTC
CASGMTYEQYF
>TRBD1|.|TRBV4-1|TRBJ1-1
TGCGCCAGCAGCCAATTAGTACGGGACAGGAATATGAACACTGAAGCTTTCTTT
CASSQLVRDRNMNTEAFF
>.|.|TRBV6-6|TRBJ1-1
TGTGCCAGCAGCCGACAGGATAACACTGAAGCTTTCTTT
CASSRQDNTEAFF
>.|few|TRBV7-9|TRBJ1-3
TGTGCCAGCAGCTTAGTGGGGGGCTATGGAAACACCATATATTTT
CASSLVGGYGNTIYF
>.|.|TRBV7-9|TRBJ2-1
TGTGCCAGCAGCTCCGGACGCGGGTTCAATGAGCAGTTCTTC
CASSSGRGFNEQFF
>.|.|TRBV12-5|TRBJ1-4
TGTGCTAGTGGTTTCCAGGGGAGGCAGAATGAAAAACTGTTTTTT
CASGFQGRQNEKLFF
>TRBD1|.|TRBV28|TRBJ2-7
TGTGTCGCCGGGACAGGGCGCTACGAGCAGTACTTC
CVAGTGRYEQYF
>.|.|TRBV11-2|TRBJ1-2
TGTGCCAGCAGCCTTGATATTTTATCCTATGGCTACACCTTC
CASSLDILSYGYTF
>.|.|TRBV4-1|TRBJ2-7
TGCGCCAGCAGCCAAGAGGGGACCGCCCTGGACGAGCAGTACTTC
CASSQEGTALDEQYF
>TRBD1|few|TRBV11-2|TRBJ1-2
TGTGCCAGCAGCTTCGACAACCCCGGGACAGTCAACTATGGCTACACCTTC
CASSFDNPGTVNYGYTF
>.|.|TRBV2|TRBJ1-2
TGTGCCAGCAGTGAATCGGGAGGGTATGGCTACACCTTC
CASSESGGYGYTF
>.|.|TRBV6-5|TRBJ1-1
TGTGCCAGCGGGAATGTAGGGTTTTTAGCTTTCTTT
CASGNVGFLAFF
>.|.|TRBV5-1|TRBJ2-7
TGCGCCAGCAGGGTAGAACGGAGCTCCTACGAGCAGTACTTC
CASRVERSSYEQYF
>.|.|TRBV18|TRBJ2-1
TGTGCCAGCTCACCCTGGGGCGCCGTTAATGAGCAGTTCTTC
CASSPWGAVNEQFF
>.|few|TRBV21-1|TRBJ1-5
TGTGCCAGCAGTGGAGAGAGCGATCAGCCCCAGCATTTT
CASSGESDQPQHF
>TRBD2|.|TRBV24-1|TRBJ2-7
TGTGCCACCGCTGGCCGGGGCGGGAGCTCCTACGAGCAGTACTTC
CATAGRGGSSYEQYF
>.|.|TRBV29-1|TRBJ1-2
TGCAGCGTTGAAGGGGGGAGGGATTTCGCATACGGCTACACCTTC
CSVEGGRDFAYGYTF
>TRBD1|.|TRBV19|TRBJ2-7
TGTGCCACCCACGGCCCGGGACAGGGCGCCTACGAGCAGTACTTC
CATHGPGQGAYEQYF
>TRBD2|.|TRBV13|TRBJ2-3
TGTGCCAGCAGCTTAGTTAAGCGCGGGAGGGTCTTAGATACGCAGTATTTT
CASSLVKRGRVLDTQYF
>.|few|TRBV2|TRBJ1-5
TGTGCCAGCAGTGAAGGAGACTATCAGCCCCAGCATTTT
CASSEGDYQPQHF
>TRBD1|.|TRBV7-9|TRBJ1-2
TGTGCCAGCAGGAACAGGGGTGGCTATGGCTACACCTTC
CASRNRGGYGYTF
>TRBD2|.|TRBV6-1|TRBJ2-5
TGTGCCAGCAGTGAGGGGGGACTAGCGGGAGAGACCCAGTACTTC
CASSEGGLAGETQYF
>TRBD1|.|TRBV29-1|TRBJ2-2
TGCAGCGCGACAGGGGCGAACACCGGGGAGCTGTTTTTT
CSATGANTGELFF
>TRBD1|.|TRBV5-1|TRBJ2-3
TGCGCCAGCAGCTCGGGACAGGTGGGCACAGATACGCAGTATTTT
CASSSGQVGTDTQYF
>.|.|TRBV5-4|TRBJ2-3
TGTGCCAGCAGCCCCCCGCGTGACACAGATACGCAGTATTTT
CASSPPRDTDTQYF
>.|.|TRBV27|TRBJ2-3
TGTGCCAGCAGCTTTGCCGACTCAGATACGCAGTATTTT
CASSFADSDTQYF
>TRBD1|few|TRBV19|TRBJ1-5
TGTGCCAGTAGTCTACAGGGGTGGGAGCCCCAGCATTTT
CASSLQGWEPQHF